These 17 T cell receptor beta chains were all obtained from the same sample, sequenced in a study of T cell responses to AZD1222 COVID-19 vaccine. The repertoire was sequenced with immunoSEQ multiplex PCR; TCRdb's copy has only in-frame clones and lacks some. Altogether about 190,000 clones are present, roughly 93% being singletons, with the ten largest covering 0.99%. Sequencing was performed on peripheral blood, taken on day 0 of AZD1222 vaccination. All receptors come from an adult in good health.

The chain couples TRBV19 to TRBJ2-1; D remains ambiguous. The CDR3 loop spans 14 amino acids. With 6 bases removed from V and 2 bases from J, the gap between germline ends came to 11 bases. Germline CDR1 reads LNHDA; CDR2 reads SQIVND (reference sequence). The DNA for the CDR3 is TGTGCCAGTAGCAGGTCGGGCCCCTACAATGAGCAGTTCTTC. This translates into CASSRSGPYNEQFF.

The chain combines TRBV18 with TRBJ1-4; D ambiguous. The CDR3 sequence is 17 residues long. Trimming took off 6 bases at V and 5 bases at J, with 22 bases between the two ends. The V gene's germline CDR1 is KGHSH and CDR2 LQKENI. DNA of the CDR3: TGTGCCAGCTCCCCCAGAGAGGTTGGACGAGGCAATGAAAAACTGTTTTTT. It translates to CASSPREVGRGNEKLFF. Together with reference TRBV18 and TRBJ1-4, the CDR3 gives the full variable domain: NAGVMQNPRHLVRRRGQEARLRCSPMKGHSHVYWYRQLPEEGLKFMVYLQKENIIDESGMPKERFSAEFPKEGPSILRIQQVVRGDSAAYFCASSPREVGRGNEKLFFGSGTQLSVL.

CDR3 sequence (DNA): TGTGCCAGCACCCCCCGGTTCTTC. It specifies CASTPRFF. V gene TRBV2 combines with J gene TRBJ2-1; no definite D call. The V gene's germline CDR1 is SNHLY and CDR2 FYNNEI. The CDR3 contains 8 residues. Trimming pared 7 bases from V and 15 bases from J, leaving 7 bases between.

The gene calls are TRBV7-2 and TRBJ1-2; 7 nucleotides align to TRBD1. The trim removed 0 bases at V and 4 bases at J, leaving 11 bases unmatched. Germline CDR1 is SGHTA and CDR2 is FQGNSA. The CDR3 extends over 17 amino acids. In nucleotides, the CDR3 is TGTGCCAGCAGCTTAGCCCAGATACTGACAGGGACCTATGGCTACACCTTC. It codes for CASSLAQILTGTYGYTF.

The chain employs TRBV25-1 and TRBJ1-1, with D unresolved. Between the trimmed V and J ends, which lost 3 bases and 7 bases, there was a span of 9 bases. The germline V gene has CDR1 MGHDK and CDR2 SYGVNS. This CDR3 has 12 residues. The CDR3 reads CASSDLSSEAFF. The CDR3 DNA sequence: TGTGCCAGCAGTGATCTTAGTAGTGAAGCTTTCTTT.

The CDR3 loop is CASSVGGADTEAFF. DNA of the CDR3: TGTGCCAGCAGCGTAGGGGGGGCCGACACTGAAGCTTTCTTT. The chain joins TRBV9 to TRBJ1-1; TRBD1 is a possible D gene (6 bases). The CDR3 totals 14 residues. V lost 0 bases to trimming and J lost 3 bases, with 9 bases between them. Per the germline V gene, CDR1 is SGDLS and CDR2 is YYNGEE.

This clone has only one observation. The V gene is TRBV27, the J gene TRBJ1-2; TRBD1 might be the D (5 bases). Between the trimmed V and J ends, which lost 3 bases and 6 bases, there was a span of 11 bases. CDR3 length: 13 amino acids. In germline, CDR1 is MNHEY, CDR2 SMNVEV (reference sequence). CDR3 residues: CASSFRGVDGYTF. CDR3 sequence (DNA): TGTGCCAGCAGTTTTAGGGGTGTAGATGGCTACACCTTC.

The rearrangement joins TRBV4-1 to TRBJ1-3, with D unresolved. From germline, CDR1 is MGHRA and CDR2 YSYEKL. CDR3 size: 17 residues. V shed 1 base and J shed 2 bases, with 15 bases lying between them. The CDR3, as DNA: TGCGCCAGCAGCCAAGGAACTGACGGAATCGCTGGAAACACCATATATTTT. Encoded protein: CASSQGTDGIAGNTIYF.

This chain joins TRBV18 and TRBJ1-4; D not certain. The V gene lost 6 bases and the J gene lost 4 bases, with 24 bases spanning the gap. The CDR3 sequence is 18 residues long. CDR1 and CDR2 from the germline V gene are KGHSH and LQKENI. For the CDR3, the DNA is TGTGCCAGCTCCATGGCTTCTGGGAGCCTCTCCCTTAATGAAAAACTGTTTTTT. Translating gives CASSMASGSLSLNEKLFF.

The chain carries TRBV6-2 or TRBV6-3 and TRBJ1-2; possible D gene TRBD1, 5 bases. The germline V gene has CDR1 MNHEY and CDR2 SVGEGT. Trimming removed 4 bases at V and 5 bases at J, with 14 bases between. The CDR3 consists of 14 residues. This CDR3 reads CASSLQEPTYGYTF. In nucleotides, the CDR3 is TGTGCCAGCAGTTTACAGGAGCCGACTTATGGCTACACCTTC.

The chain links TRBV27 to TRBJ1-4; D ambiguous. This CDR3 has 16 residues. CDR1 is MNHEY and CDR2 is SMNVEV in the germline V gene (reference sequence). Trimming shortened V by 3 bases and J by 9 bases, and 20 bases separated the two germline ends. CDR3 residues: CASSFLPGSNWKKLFF. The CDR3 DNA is TGTGCCAGCAGTTTCCTCCCAGGATCTAATTGGAAAAAACTGTTTTTT.

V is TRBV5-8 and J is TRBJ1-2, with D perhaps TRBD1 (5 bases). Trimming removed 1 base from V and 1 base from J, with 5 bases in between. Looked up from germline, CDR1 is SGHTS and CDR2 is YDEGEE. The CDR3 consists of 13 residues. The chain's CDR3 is CASSLQGNYGYTF. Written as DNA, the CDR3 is TGTGCCAGCAGCTTGCAGGGTAACTATGGCTACACCTTC. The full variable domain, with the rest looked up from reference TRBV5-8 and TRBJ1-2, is EAGVTQSPTHLIKTRGQQATLRCSPISGHTSVYWYQQALGLGLQFLLWYDEGEERNRGNFPPRFSGRQFPNYSSELNVNALELEDSALYLCASSLQGNYGYTFGSGTRLTVV.

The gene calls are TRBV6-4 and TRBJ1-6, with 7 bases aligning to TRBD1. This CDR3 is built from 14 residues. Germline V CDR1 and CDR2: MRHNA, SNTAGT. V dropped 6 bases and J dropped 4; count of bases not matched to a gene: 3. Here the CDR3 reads CASRPQGYNSPLHF. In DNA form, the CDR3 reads TGTGCCAGCAGACCACAGGGGTATAATTCACCCCTCCACTTT.

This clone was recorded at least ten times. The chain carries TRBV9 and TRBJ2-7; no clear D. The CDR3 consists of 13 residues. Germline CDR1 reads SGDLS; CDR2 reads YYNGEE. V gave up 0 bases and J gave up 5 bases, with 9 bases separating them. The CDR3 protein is CASSVELGNEQYF. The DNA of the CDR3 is TGTGCCAGCAGCGTAGAGCTTGGGAACGAGCAGTACTTC.

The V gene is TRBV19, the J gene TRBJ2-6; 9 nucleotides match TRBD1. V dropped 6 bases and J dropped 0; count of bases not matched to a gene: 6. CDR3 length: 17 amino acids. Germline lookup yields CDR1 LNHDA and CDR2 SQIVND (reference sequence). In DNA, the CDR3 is TGTGCCAGTAGATCGGACAGGGGCCACTCTGGGGCCAACGTCCTGACTTTC. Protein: CASRSDRGHSGANVLTF.

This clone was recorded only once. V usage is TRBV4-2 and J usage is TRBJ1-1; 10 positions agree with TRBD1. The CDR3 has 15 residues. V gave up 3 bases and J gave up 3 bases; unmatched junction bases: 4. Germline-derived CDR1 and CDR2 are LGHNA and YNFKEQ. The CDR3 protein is CASSQADRGHTEAFF. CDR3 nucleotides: TGTGCCAGCAGCCAGGCCGACAGGGGGCACACTGAAGCTTTCTTT.

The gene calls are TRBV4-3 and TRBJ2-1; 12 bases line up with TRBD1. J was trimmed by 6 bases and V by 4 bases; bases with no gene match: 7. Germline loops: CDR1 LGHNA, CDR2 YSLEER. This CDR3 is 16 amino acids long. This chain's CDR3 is CASSRTRDRGRNEQFF. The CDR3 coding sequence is TGCGCCAGCAGCCGAACCCGGGACAGGGGGCGCAATGAGCAGTTCTTC.